These 4 T cell receptor beta chains originate from one sample sequenced in a study of shared clonotypes between healthy human individuals. Clones were sequenced by immunoSEQ multiplex PCR, and TCRdb holds only the in-frame ones, with some missing. The sample includes 2,100,000 or so clones, more than 90% of them seen just once. Material: naive CD4+ T cells sorted from blood. Subset defined: CD45RA+ positively selected. These receptors all come from a man aged 18 to 29 in good health.

V gene TRBV4-3 combines with J gene TRBJ2-1; 10 bases agree with TRBD2. CDR1 is LGHNA and CDR2 is YSLEER in the germline V gene. This CDR3 region has 16 residues. The ends lost 0 bases at V and 14 bases at J; junction bases unmatched: 13. The DNA for the CDR3 is TGCGCCAGCAGCCAAGATTTGGCTAGCGGGAGTCCTTTGGAGTTCTTC. Protein sequence: CASSQDLASGSPLEFF.

This clone occurred once. V usage is TRBV4-1 and J usage is TRBJ1-1, with D uncertain. Germline V lookup: CDR1 MGHRA, CDR2 YSYEKL. This CDR3 spans 17 amino acids. V was shortened by 1 base and J by 0 bases, with 15 bases between the two germline ends. CDR3 bases: TGCGCCAGCAGCCAAGTGGGTACGTGGGGTATGAACACTGAAGCTTTCTTT. It yields the protein CASSQVGTWGMNTEAFF.

The chain is built from TRBV27 and TRBJ1-5, with D possibly TRBD1 on 5 matching bases. Germline V CDR1 and CDR2: MNHEY, SMNVEV (reference sequence). Trimming took off 3 bases at V and 7 bases at J, with 16 bases between the two ends. The CDR3 length is 15 residues. CDR3 DNA: TGTGCCAGCAGTTTCTCTCGGGGGGGTGAACAGCCCCAGCATTTT. It yields the protein CASSFSRGGEQPQHF.

The rearrangement links TRBV28 to TRBJ2-5; D is possibly TRBD1 or TRBD2 (5 bases each). Between the trimmed V and J ends, which lost 4 bases and 4 bases, there was a span of 10 bases. Germline V gene lookup returns CDR1 MDHEN and CDR2 SYDVKM. CDR3 length: 13 amino acids. The CDR3, as DNA: TGTGCCAGCAGTTCGGGGCTAAGAGAGACCCAGTACTTC. Translation gives CASSSGLRETQYF.